This T cell receptor beta chain originates from a study of T cells in Graves' hyperthyroidism and ophthalmopathy. TCR beta CDR3 regions were amplified from RNA transcripts. HTBI primers were employed in a first-round RT-PCR of the TCR CDR3. From the multiplex PCR reads, TCRdb called clonotypes with MiXCR, one entry per CDR3 protein. Of 600,000 to 700,000 distinct CDR3 sequences in the sample, 45% were seen once. Deletions cut 3 bases from V and 1 base from J, with 16 bases between. Germline values: CDR1 SGHRS, CDR2 YFSETQ. The CDR3 spans 16 residues. The sample consisted of peripheral blood or thyroid tissue (not recorded which). The chain joins TRBV5-1 to TRBJ2-5; a possible D gene is TRBD1 (6 bases). This receptor was taken from an adult man with Graves' disease, either hyperthyroidism or ophthalmopathy (not recorded which). The CDR3 nucleotides read TGCGCCAGCAGCTCACAGGGTTCCATAGTCCAAGAGACCCAGTACTTC. It yields the protein CASSSQGSIVQETQYF.